This T cell receptor beta chain comes out of a study of cytomegalovirus exposure and HLA in healthy donors. Findings and limits, study-wide: In an earlier analysis, about 87% or about 30%: the productive usage of most TCR beta V segments. As a later analysis showed, a missense DCLRE1C variant was linked to trimming of TCR beta V- and J-genes. Within the data, a cluster of highly shared sequence variants was likely a sequencing artifact.

A remark on this clone: Its antigen is as yet unknown.

The PCR made use of 60 Vbeta and 13 Jbeta primers. Only in-frame clones appear in the TCRdb table, and some are missing; sequencing was by immunoSEQ multiplex PCR. Here the sample spans around 220,000 clones, roughly 80% being singletons. V was cut by 4 bases and J by 8 bases, with 12 bases left in between. The CDR3 is 13 amino acids. In germline, CDR1 is MNHNS, CDR2 SASEGT. The clonotype comes from a girl aged 5 to 17 in good health and CMV-seronegative. The sample comprised PBMCs. The rearrangement links TRBV6-1 to TRBJ2-1; D perhaps matches TRBD2 (5 bases). CDR3 amino acids: CASSGPLGDEQFF. The CDR3 region has the DNA TGTGCCAGCAGTGGGCCCCTCGGGGATGAGCAGTTCTTC.